This T cell receptor (beta chain) was documented in a study of cytotoxic CD8 clonotypes in ibrutinib-treated CLL. Study-level background: The study included about a dozen relapsed/refractory and 15 treatment-naive patients; about 17 had IGHV unmutated disease. General observations from the study: Increased clonality at ibrutinib response gave way to a return toward baseline at progression. Patients had baseline clonality above age-matched healthy donors, and this clonality moved with circulating CD8+ T-cell counts.

V lost 1 base and J lost 4; bases outside the gene matches: 5. The CDR3 extends over 15 amino acids. Germline values: CDR1 SGHRS, CDR2 YFSETQ. Measured with immunoSEQ multiplex PCR; TCRdb has only the in-frame clones, and not every one. The sample lists 110,000 to 150,000 clones, more than 75% occurring once. Turning to this clone: As yet, its antigen is unknown.

The receptor was isolated from a human donor with chronic lymphocytic leukemia. The gene calls are TRBV5-1 and TRBJ2-3, with 8 bases matching TRBD2. Material: PBMCs, obtained after 24 months of ibrutinib treatment. The CDR3 DNA reads TGCGCCAGCAGCTTGCCTAGCGGGTCACCAGATACGCAGTATTTT. Translated, it gives CASSLPSGSPDTQYF.